Presented here are 10 T cell receptor beta chains from one specimen sequenced in a study of blood T cell repertoires in COVID-19. Profiling relied on immunoSEQ multiplex PCR, and the TCRdb table lists in-frame clones only, not all of them. This repertoire shows approximately 130,000 clones, about four fifths found once; its top ten account for 15% to 20%. Sequenced material: PBMCs or T cells enriched from blood (not recorded which). The receptor set was obtained from a man under 40 who had recovered from COVID-19.

This clone came up once. The chain has TRBV28 and TRBJ2-3; D may be TRBD2 (6 bases). The length of the CDR3 is 17 residues. V lost 6 bases and J lost 2, with 21 bases in between. Looked up from germline, CDR1 is MDHEN and CDR2 is SYDVKM. The CDR3 sequence: CASSPSSARSYTDTQYF. The CDR3 region has the DNA TGTGCCAGCAGCCCCTCTAGCGCCAGATCCTACACAGATACGCAGTATTTT. The full variable domain, completed using reference TRBV28 and TRBJ2-3, is DVKVTQSSRYLVKRTGEKVFLECVQDMDHENMFWYRQDPGLGLRLIYFSYDVKMKEKGDIPEGYSVSREKKERFSLILESASTNQTSMYLCASSPSSARSYTDTQYFGPGTRLTVL.

The chain carries TRBV19 and TRBJ2-2; 9 nucleotides match TRBD2. V gave up 4 bases and J gave up 4 bases; unmatched junction bases: 1. The CDR3 is 14 amino acids. Germline values: CDR1 LNHDA, CDR2 SQIVND (reference sequence). CDR3 protein: CASSNSGSTGELFF. The CDR3, as DNA: TGTGCCAGTAGTAATAGCGGGAGCACCGGGGAGCTGTTTTTT. The full variable domain, its missing parts supplied by reference TRBV19 and TRBJ2-2, is DGGITQSPKYLFRKEGQNVTLSCEQNLNHDAMYWYRQDPGQGLRLIYYSQIVNDFQKGDIAEGYSVSREKKESFPLTVTSAQKNPTAFYLCASSNSGSTGELFFGEGSRLTVL.

The rearrangement links TRBV21-1 to TRBJ2-5; TRBD2, the table's D call, lacks a check against the DNA. TRBV21-1 is a listed pseudogene. The CDR3 is made up of 16 amino acids. The CDR3 is CASSNSLRGHQETQYF. The CDR3 bases are TGTGCCAGCAGCAACAGTTTGCGGGGTCACCAAGAGACCCAGTACTTC.

V gene TRBV9 combines with J gene TRBJ1-5; 7 nucleotides line up with TRBD1. The trim removed 7 bases at V and 0 bases at J, leaving 7 bases unmatched. CDR1 is SGDLS and CDR2 is YYNGEE in the germline V gene. The CDR3 contains 15 residues. Here the CDR3 DNA reads TGTGCCAGCGGACCGGGACAGAGTAGCAATCAGCCCCAGCATTTT. Translation gives CASGPGQSSNQPQHF.

The V call is TRBV4-1, the J call TRBJ1-6, with 8 bases that match TRBD1. Germline CDR1 and CDR2: MGHRA and YSYEKL. The CDR3 loop spans 16 amino acids. V gave up 1 base and J gave up 8 bases; unmatched junction bases: 7. Here the CDR3 reads CASSQVWTGSHSPLHF. The CDR3 DNA reads as TGCGCCAGCAGCCAAGTATGGACAGGGAGTCATTCACCCCTCCACTTT.

The chain is built from TRBV2 and TRBJ1-3, with a possible D match to TRBD1 (6 bases). This CDR3 has 15 residues. V was clipped by 2 bases and J by 4 bases, with 12 bases between them. Germline V lookup: CDR1 SNHLY, CDR2 FYNNEI. The CDR3 nucleotides read TGTGCCAGCAGTGAACTGGGGGCGGTCGGAAACACCATATATTTT. It translates to CASSELGAVGNTIYF.

The sample holds one count of this clone. This chain links TRBV2 with TRBJ2-5, with TRBD1 as a possible D gene (5 bases). This CDR3 has 15 amino acids. Trimming removed 0 bases at V and 8 bases at J, with 16 bases between. Per the germline V gene, CDR1 is SNHLY and CDR2 is FYNNEI. The DNA of the CDR3 is TGTGCCAGCAGTGAAGCCGATATAGGGGCCTCAACCCAGTACTTC. Amino acids: CASSEADIGASTQYF.

This chain uses TRBV5-1 with TRBJ2-4; no reliable D call. Trimming left V 1 base short and J 0 bases short, with 5 bases between. The CDR3 runs to 14 residues. Germline-derived CDR1 and CDR2 are SGHRS and YFSETQ. CDR3 bases: TGCGCCAGCAGCTTGTCAGAAGCCAAAAACATTCAGTACTTC. Its protein product is CASSLSEAKNIQYF.

V and J are TRBV27 and TRBJ2-1; D may be TRBD2 (7 bases). The CDR3 runs to 15 residues. CDR1 is MNHEY and CDR2 is SMNVEV in the germline V gene (reference sequence). V was pared by 5 bases and J by 6 bases, with 17 bases between. In DNA form, the CDR3 reads TGTGCCAGCAGTGGGTTTGCGGGGGCCCCCAATGAGCAGTTCTTC. Translating gives CASSGFAGAPNEQFF.

This clone was seen a few times. The chain carries TRBV30 and TRBJ2-7, with 8 positions matching TRBD1. Germline-derived CDR1 and CDR2 are GTSNPN and SVGIG (reference sequence). CDR3 length equals 14 residues. Trimming at V came to 6 bases and at J to 6 bases, leaving 13 bases not matched to a gene. This CDR3 reads CACRSFGTGPEQYF. CDR3 DNA sequence: TGTGCCTGCCGGTCGTTTGGGACAGGACCCGAGCAGTACTTC.